This T cell receptor (beta chain) was recorded in a study of cytomegalovirus exposure and HLA in healthy donors. To note about this clone: The antigen is unknown.

Germline V CDR1 and CDR2: MNHEY, SMNVEV (reference sequence). This CDR3 is built from 16 residues. The V and J ends lost 6 bases and 1 base respectively, with 18 bases between them. The protocol was immunoSEQ multiplex PCR, while the TCRdb copy is restricted to in-frame clones and leaves out a portion. The data show some 63,000 clones, around 90% seen once. Study-level findings and limits: Published work reported that the classifier diagnosed cytomegalovirus status with high specificity and sensitivity. In the 120 or so validation repertoires, just under 95% of cluster scores exceeded 0, per a later analysis.

Sequenced material: PBMCs. The origin of this receptor is a woman aged 18-30 years in good health and CMV-seronegative. The chain joins TRBV27 to TRBJ1-2, with D possibly TRBD1 on 6 matching bases. The CDR3 sequence: CASSRTGGGVNYGYTF. Here the CDR3 DNA reads TGTGCCAGCAGCCGCACGGGAGGGGGGGTTAACTATGGCTACACCTTC.